This entry describes one T cell receptor (beta chain). Antigen unknown. This entry comes from a study of T-cell memory formation after mild COVID-19. Study-level points and caveats: Clones that got smaller from day 15 to 85 had even CD4/CD8, while clones growing later tipped toward CD4+.

TCRdb analysed the 5' RACE reads with MiXCR anew, one entry per CDR3 protein. Of 200,000 to 250,000 distinct CDR3 sequences detected, about 17% appear once; the ten largest clones hold 3.5% to 4%. CDR3 size: 14 residues. Germline CDR1 is SGHNT and CDR2 is YYREEE (reference sequence). The junction had 4 bases not matched to a gene; V was cut back by 5 bases and J by 6 bases. This sequence originates from a man younger than 30 who had mild COVID-19 (a few samples of this study predate the infection). Cell type and time point are not known. Sequencing used PBMCs or a T cell subset sorted from them (not recorded which). The gene calls are TRBV5-4 and TRBJ2-5, with TRBD2 matching over 13 bases. The CDR3 sequence: CASRLAGGPKTQYF. The CDR3 nucleotides read TGTGCCAGCAGACTAGCGGGGGGGCCGAAGACCCAGTACTTC.